Listed here is a single T cell receptor (beta chain). Trimming shortened V by 2 bases and J by 4 bases, and 15 bases separated the two germline ends. Per germline, CDR1 MNHGY and CDR2 SAAAGT. CDR3 length: 17 residues. These data are taken from a study of blood T cell repertoires in COVID-19. TCRdb's copy holds only in-frame clones and misses some; the assay was immunoSEQ multiplex PCR. Found here are fewer than 300,000 clones, approximately 90% of them singletons; the top ten hold around 0.91%. This sequence was found in a middle-aged woman who had recovered from COVID-19. The rearrangement uses TRBV6-8 and TRBJ1-6; weak D call: TRBD1 (6 bases). Input material: peripheral blood. The CDR3 spells CASSYPRGGRYNSPLHF. As DNA, the CDR3 is TGTGCCAGCAGTTACCCTCGGGGGGGCAGATATAATTCACCCCTCCACTTT.